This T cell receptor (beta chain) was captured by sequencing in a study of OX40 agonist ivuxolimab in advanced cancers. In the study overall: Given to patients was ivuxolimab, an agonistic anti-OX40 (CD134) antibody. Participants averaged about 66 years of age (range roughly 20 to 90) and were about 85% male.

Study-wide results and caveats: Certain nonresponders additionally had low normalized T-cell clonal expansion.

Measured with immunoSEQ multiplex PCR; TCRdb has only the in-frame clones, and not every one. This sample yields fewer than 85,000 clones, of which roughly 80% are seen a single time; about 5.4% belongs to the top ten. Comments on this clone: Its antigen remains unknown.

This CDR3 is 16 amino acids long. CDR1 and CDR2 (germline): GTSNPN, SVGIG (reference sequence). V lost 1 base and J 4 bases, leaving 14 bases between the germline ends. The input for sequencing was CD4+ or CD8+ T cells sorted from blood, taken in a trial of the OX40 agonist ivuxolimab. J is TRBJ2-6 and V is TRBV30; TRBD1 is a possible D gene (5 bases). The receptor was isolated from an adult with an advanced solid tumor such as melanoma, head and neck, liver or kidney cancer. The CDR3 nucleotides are TGTGCCTGGAGTGGAGACAGTCCAATGGGGGCCAACGTCCTGACTTTC. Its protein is CAWSGDSPMGANVLTF. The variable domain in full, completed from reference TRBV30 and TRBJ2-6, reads SQTIHQWPATLVQPVGSPLSLECTVEGTSNPNLYWYRQAAGRGLQLLFYSVGIGQISSEVPQNLSASRPQDRQFILSSKKLLLSDSGFYLCAWSGDSPMGANVLTFGAGSRLTVL.